This is a list of T cell receptor beta chains from one sample in a study of T cells in Graves' hyperthyroidism and ophthalmopathy. TCRdb redid the calling of the multiplex PCR reads with MiXCR, one entry per CDR3 protein. The sample includes approximately 500,000 distinct CDR3 sequences, approximately 44% seen only once; the top ten take around 8%. Sequenced material: peripheral blood or thyroid tissue (not recorded which). Source of these receptors: a woman aged 18-29 years with Graves' hyperthyroidism. Each CDR3 is given with its conserved first and last residue. The D gene is left open where the match is weak. The listing skips clone size in some rows; elsewhere it reads once, few, many or a size class.

>TRBV27|.|many|TRBJ1-1
CASSLFAGSTEAFF
TGTGCCAGCAGTTTATTTGCGGGGAGCACTGAAGCTTTCTTT
>TRBV19|TRBD1|once|TRBJ2-1
CASIPRDRGLEEQFF
TGTGCCAGTATACCCCGGGACAGGGGGCTGGAAGAGCAGTTCTTC
>TRBV24-1|.|many|TRBJ1-1
CATSDSPPDTEAFF
TGTGCCACTTCAGACAGTCCTCCTGACACTGAAGCTTTCTTT
>TRBV5-6|.|many|TRBJ2-7
CASSLIDYEQYF
TGTGCCAGCAGCTTGATTGACTACGAGCAGTACTTC
>TRBV10-3|.|.|TRBJ2-6
CAISSGLSGANVLTF
TGTGCCATCAGTTCAGGGTTATCGGGGGCCAACGTCCTGACTTTC
>TRBV29-1|TRBD1|.|TRBJ2-7
CSVGGQGYYEQYF
TGCAGCGTTGGGGGACAGGGGTACTACGAGCAGTACTTC
>TRBV5-1|TRBD1|.|TRBJ1-1
CASSLGDRGPSNTEAFF
TGCGCCAGCAGCTTGGGGGACAGGGGCCCATCGAACACTGAAGCTTTCTTT
>TRBV20-1|TRBD2|.|TRBJ2-5
CSAPSGSGISETQYF
TGCAGTGCCCCTAGCGGGAGCGGGATATCGGAGACCCAGTACTTC
>TRBV5-6|.|few|TRBJ1-6
CASSPSGGPYNSPLHF
TGTGCCAGCAGCCCGAGCGGGGGCCCCTATAATTCACCCCTCCACTTT
>TRBV11-2|.|many|TRBJ2-7
CASSLDLEVPEQYF
TGTGCCAGCAGCTTAGATTTAGAGGTCCCCGAGCAGTACTTC
>TRBV3-1|.|.|TRBJ2-7
CASSQDSGGYHEQYF
TGTGCCAGCAGCCAAGATAGTGGGGGCTACCACGAGCAGTACTTC
>TRBV25-1|TRBD1|many|TRBJ1-4
CASSDPGQGEKLFF
TGTGCCAGCAGTGACCCGGGACAGGGGGAAAAACTGTTTTTT
>TRBV5-1|TRBD1|many|TRBJ2-7
CASSFQGDYEQYF
TGCGCCAGCAGCTTTCAGGGGGACTACGAGCAGTACTTC
>TRBV2|.|.|TRBJ2-1
CASRKWGYNEQFF
TGTGCCAGCAGAAAGTGGGGCTACAATGAGCAGTTCTTC
>TRBV10-3|.|few|TRBJ2-3
CAISIQGTDTQYF
TGTGCCATCAGCATACAGGGCACAGATACGCAGTATTTT
>TRBV20-1|.|.|TRBJ1-1
CSASIRGGAEAFF
TGCAGTGCTAGTATTAGGGGGGGCGCTGAAGCTTTCTTT
>TRBV5-1|TRBD1|many|TRBJ2-5
CASSHRAGGMETQYF
TGCGCCAGCAGCCACCGGGCAGGGGGCATGGAGACCCAGTACTTC
>TRBV7-2|.|many|TRBJ2-2
CASSLGWAGELFF
TGTGCCAGCAGCTTAGGGTGGGCCGGGGAGCTGTTTTTT
>TRBV7-2|TRBD1|.|TRBJ2-2
CASSPRQGAPGELFF
TGTGCCAGCAGCCCCAGACAGGGGGCACCCGGGGAGCTGTTTTTT
>TRBV29-1|.|.|TRBJ1-1
CSVDSGRPRNTEAFF
TGCAGCGTTGACTCTGGCAGGCCGAGGAACACTGAAGCTTTCTTT
>TRBV29-1|.|.|TRBJ2-7
CSVEASSPGLDGEQYF
TGCAGCGTTGAGGCCAGCAGCCCAGGGCTAGATGGTGAGCAGTACTTC
>TRBV30|.|few|TRBJ2-2
CAWSAMGRQTGELFF
TGTGCCTGGAGTGCAATGGGGCGCCAAACCGGGGAGCTGTTTTTT
>TRBV6-5|.|many|TRBJ2-7
CASTDPRGYEQYF
TGTGCCAGCACGGACCCCAGGGGATACGAGCAGTACTTC
>TRBV19|.|many|TRBJ1-1
CAIRGHPNTEAFF
TGTGCCATCAGGGGACACCCGAACACTGAAGCTTTCTTT
>TRBV12-3/TRBV12-4|TRBD2|.|TRBJ2-2
CASSYPGLAGKTRELFF
TGTGCCAGCAGCTATCCGGGACTAGCGGGAAAAACCAGGGAGCTGTTTTTT
>TRBV7-9|TRBD1|.|TRBJ2-7
CATSTGQGAYEQYF
TGTGCCACCAGCACAGGACAGGGGGCCTACGAGCAGTACTTC
>TRBV20-1|.|many|TRBJ2-5
CSANFRVARETQYF
TGCAGTGCTAACTTTCGGGTCGCTCGAGAGACCCAGTACTTC
>TRBV7-9|.|many|TRBJ2-2
CASSLGGETGELFF
TGTGCCAGCAGCTTAGGGGGAGAAACCGGGGAGCTGTTTTTT
>TRBV2|.|.|TRBJ1-1
CASSGGADPEAFF
TGTGCCAGCAGTGGAGGGGCAGATCCTGAGGCTTTCTTT
>TRBV28|TRBD2|.|TRBJ2-7
CASSLWTSGSYEQYF
TGTGCCAGCAGTTTATGGACTAGCGGGAGTTACGAGCAGTACTTC
>TRBV2|TRBD2|.|TRBJ2-7
CASSHVLAGGSPYEQYF
TGTGCCAGCAGCCACGTTCTAGCGGGAGGGTCCCCCTACGAGCAGTACTTC
>TRBV5-1|.|many|TRBJ1-4
CASSTVTGPNEKLFF
TGCGCCAGCAGCACCGTGACAGGCCCTAATGAAAAACTGTTTTTT
>TRBV29-1|TRBD2|.|TRBJ2-2
CSVEILAGGGSTGELFF
TGCAGCGTTGAAATCCTAGCGGGAGGAGGGTCCACCGGGGAGCTGTTTTTT
>TRBV20-1|TRBD2|once|TRBJ2-5
CSARTSGSGKTQYF
TGCAGTGCTAGGACTAGCGGGAGTGGAAAGACCCAGTACTTC
>TRBV12-3/TRBV12-4|TRBD1|.|TRBJ2-2
CASSSTTGVIGELFF
TGTGCCAGCAGTTCGACGACAGGGGTGATCGGGGAGCTGTTTTTT
>TRBV18|TRBD1|.|TRBJ1-2
CASSPPDREGGYTF
TGTGCCAGCTCACCTCCGGACAGGGAGGGGGGCTACACCTTC
>TRBV24-1|TRBD2|.|TRBJ2-7
CATTSKTSGRATYEQYF
TGTGCCACCACTTCGAAGACTAGCGGGAGGGCCACCTACGAGCAGTACTTC
>TRBV7-9|.|.|TRBJ1-5
CANSQGAIRPQHF
TGTGCCAACAGCCAAGGGGCCATCAGGCCCCAGCATTTT
>TRBV6-6|.|.|TRBJ2-2
CASRATGELFF
TGTGCCAGCAGGGCGACAGGGGAGCTGTTTTTT
>TRBV20-1|TRBD2|.|TRBJ2-7
CSSLAGGNEQYF
TGCAGTTCCCTAGCGGGAGGTAACGAGCAGTACTTC
>TRBV6-1|.|few|TRBJ2-7
CASSPWTGISPYEQYF
TGTGCCAGCAGTCCGTGGACCGGTATAAGCCCCTACGAGCAGTACTTC
>TRBV15|.|.|TRBJ2-7
CATSASSPGYEQYF
TGTGCCACCAGTGCCAGTAGCCCCGGTTACGAGCAGTACTTC
>TRBV27|.|few|TRBJ2-5
CASRSLNGETQYF
TGTGCCAGCAGAAGTCTGAACGGGGAGACCCAGTACTTC
>TRBV10-3|TRBD1|.|TRBJ1-5
CAISRQGKYQPQHF
TGTGCCATCAGCCGACAGGGAAAGTACCAGCCCCAGCATTTT
>TRBV7-3|.|.|TRBJ1-4
CASSPRTERKLFF
TGTGCCAGCAGCCCGAGGACAGAACGAAAACTGTTTTTT
>TRBV12-3/TRBV12-4|.|many|TRBJ2-7
CASTTQGQPYEQYF
TGTGCCAGCACTACCCAGGGGCAACCCTACGAGCAGTACTTC
>TRBV7-3|.|many|TRBJ2-7
CASSPGDGDEQYF
TGTGCCAGCAGCCCCGGGGACGGCGACGAGCAGTACTTC
>TRBV2|.|.|TRBJ1-1
CAGPGDGRAFDEQFF
TGTGCCGGACCAGGAGACGGGAGGGCCTTTGATGAGCAGTTCTTT
>TRBV24-1|.|.|TRBJ2-3
CATSDYKTDPRYTDTQYF
TGTGCCACCAGTGATTACAAGACAGATCCCCGATACACAGATACGCAGTATTTT
>TRBV12-5|TRBD1|once|TRBJ1-5
CASGLDRGLGQPQHF
TGTGCTAGTGGTTTGGACAGGGGGCTTGGTCAGCCCCAGCATTTT
>TRBV29-1|.|.|TRBJ1-1
CSSYSEDTEAFF
TGCAGCAGTTACTCGGAGGACACTGAAGCTTTCTTT
>TRBV19|TRBD2|.|TRBJ2-7
CASSWASGSYEQYF
TGTGCCAGTAGTTGGGCTAGCGGGAGCTACGAGCAGTACTTC
>TRBV7-9|.|.|TRBJ1-3
CASSSKEDYGYTIYF
TGTGCCAGCAGCTCCAAAGAGGACTATGGCTACACCATATATTTT
>TRBV14|.|many|TRBJ2-2
CASSQDLRQGITGELFF
TGTGCCAGCAGCCAAGATCTGAGGCAGGGGATCACCGGGGAGCTGTTTTTT
>TRBV4-1|TRBD1|many|TRBJ1-2
CASSQGHGQAYGYTF
TGCGCCAGCAGCCAAGGTCACGGACAGGCCTATGGCTACACCTTC
>TRBV30|TRBD1|.|TRBJ1-2
CAWGDRAKANYGYTF
TGTGCCTGGGGGGACAGGGCCAAAGCTAACTATGGCTACACCTTC